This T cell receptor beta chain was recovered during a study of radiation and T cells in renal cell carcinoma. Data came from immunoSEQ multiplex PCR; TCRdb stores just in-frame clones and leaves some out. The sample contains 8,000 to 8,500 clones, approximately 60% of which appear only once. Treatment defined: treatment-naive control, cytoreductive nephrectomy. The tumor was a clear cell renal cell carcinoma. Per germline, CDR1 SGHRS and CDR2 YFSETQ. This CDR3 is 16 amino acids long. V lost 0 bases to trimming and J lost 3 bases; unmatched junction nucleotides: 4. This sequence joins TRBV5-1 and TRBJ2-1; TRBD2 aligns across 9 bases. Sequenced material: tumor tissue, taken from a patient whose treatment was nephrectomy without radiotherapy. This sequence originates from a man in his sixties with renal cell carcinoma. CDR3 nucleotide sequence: TGCGCCAGCAGCTTGGTAGCAGCGGGGGGCTACAATGAGCAGTTCTTC. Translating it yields CASSLVAAGGYNEQFF.